This TCR beta chain was observed in a study of CD8+ T cells in alopecia areata. The study, taken as a whole, reports: Normal-skin resident alphabeta T cells also appear among scalp sample sequences. An increase in clonality over normal scalp was evident in lesional scalp, especially alopecia totalis/universalis. Mice showed clearer TCR sharing than patients did, a gap that was possibly HLA-related.

Comment on this clone: Its antigen is unknown. Gene names follow the mouse nomenclature. Read coverage stops 3 residues before the CDR3 terminus; the germline J gene supplies the remainder. Other DNA variants within this sample encode the same CDR3.

Germline V lookup: CDR1 NSQYPW, CDR2 LRSPGD (reference sequence). The CDR3 runs to 15 residues. V was shortened by 1 base and J by 3 bases, with 7 bases between the two germline ends. CD4, CD8alpha, NKG2D, NKG2ACE and other markers were used to sort pooled cutaneous lymph node cells. RNA was extracted and reverse transcribed into cDNA as the sequencing template. The table came from immunoSEQ multiplex PCR; TCRdb's copy has only in-frame clones and leaves some out. Recorded here are 270,000 or so clones, none singletons. Sequencing was performed on CD4+ T cells sorted from a lymph node. The TCR comes from a C3H/HeJ mouse with alopecia areata. For this mouse line, the MHC haplotype is H2-k. The gene calls are TRBV1 and TRBJ1-6; a possible D gene is TRBD1 (6 bases). TRBJ1-6 is sorted into the ORF group, with uncertain function. CDR3 DNA (partial): TGCACCTGCAGTGCAGGCAGGGGCTATAATTCGCCC. This gives the protein CTCSAGRGYNSP. The whole CDR3 is CTCSAGRGYNSPLYF.